This T cell receptor (beta chain) derives from a study of T cells in Graves' hyperthyroidism and ophthalmopathy (dated by TCRdb to about 2019). Background on the whole study: Peripheral blood was sampled at the time of initial diagnosis, prior to any treatment. Whether ophthalmopathy could be predicted prospectively was tested in an independent validation cohort made up of 18 hyperthyroidism patients plus 17 patients who later progressed to ophthalmopathy. To identify distinguishing TCR V-J signatures, a discovery cohort of about 100 patients was used, comprising 43 with Graves' ophthalmopathy and 55 to 65 with stable Graves' hyperthyroidism. The paper describes TCR Vbeta CDR3 sequencing of about 140 peripheral blood samples, made up of fewer than 50 ophthalmopathy patients, some 80 hyperthyroidism patients and 17 progressor patients. In addition, the study compared T-cell repertoires in thyroid tissue and in blood from roughly 6 Graves' hyperthyroidism patients. Once sampling was done, hyperthyroidism patients were given methimazole at a starting dose of 30 mg daily, whereas ophthalmopathy patients were given high-dose intravenous methylprednisolone. For training and testing, the roughly 97 patients in the discovery cohort were randomly divided in a 7:3 ratio. Overall study results and their limits: A model built on a 13 V-J signature distinguished ophthalmopathy from stable hyperthyroidism, reaching roughly 88% sensitivity and about 81% specificity in cross-validation and 80%/75% in testing. Most expanded thyroid clonotypes (frequency above 0.001) were also detected in blood, suggesting blood repertoires may reflect thyroid immune responses. Sample size was not statistically predetermined, and investigators were not blinded to group allocation. During validation, the model predicted progression to ophthalmopathy a median of about 6.3 months ahead of onset, with approximately 71% sensitivity and about 75% specificity.

This clonotype was counted ten times or more. The target of this receptor is not known. There are no base qualities to consult, and no much larger clone falls within one base. The TCR beta CDR3 regions were amplified from RNA transcripts. The TCR CDR3 was subjected to a first round of RT-PCR using the HTBI primer set and the Qiagen OneStep RT-PCR kit. Libraries were constructed in a second round of multiplex PCR, after which size selection and purification were performed. Paired-end sequencing of the libraries was performed with 100 bp reads on an Illumina HiSeq2000. The authors' pipeline ran thus. Raw data were processed with SOAPnuke, discarding reads with adapters, uncalled bases, mean Phred below 15, or no exact constant-primer or identifier match. COPE v1.2.5 was used to merge the high-quality paired reads, and each unique nucleotide sequence was defined as a clonotype. Clonotypes were aligned to IMGT TRBV, TRBD and TRBJ reference segments using MiTCR v1.1. The analysis included only V-J combinations with a frequency above 0.0001, which together covered 98% to 99.2% of the repertoires. The TCS score was defined as F50 (clonal expansion) divided by E x V (chaos), with BLOSUM62-based TCRdist calculated between CDR3 peptides within each V-J. Welch's t-statistics and random forest reduced 500 to 550 V-J features to 10 to 15, which were used in a naive Bayes classifier (R e1071). TCRdb itself trimmed the public reads at Q25 with fastp, ran MiXCR and retained productive beta chains. Here each entry gathers all rows of one CDR3 protein and keeps the most common genes and DNA. The V and J calls come from TCRdb's annotation, not from the publication. Here the sample has hundreds of thousands of distinct CDR3 sequences; approximately 14% occur a single time. Of the sample, around 14% is held by the ten largest clones.

Stable Graves' hyperthyroidism was defined as the absence of progression to ophthalmopathy over 18 months of follow-up. The hyperthyroidism patients were between 18 and 65 years old and newly diagnosed, with a disease duration of less than 2 months. Patients with uncontrolled infections, other autoimmune diseases, pregnancy or lactation were excluded. Diagnoses were based on clinical symptoms, serum thyroxine and TRAb, thyroid ultrasound and orbital computed tomography. PBMCs were isolated from more than 8 ml of fresh peripheral blood by Ficoll-Paque density gradient centrifugation. Total RNA was extracted with Trizol reagent, and quality was checked on an Agilent 2100 Bioanalyzer. Compared with germline, V lacks 1 base and J lacks 7 bases; bases without a gene match: 7. Counted from cysteine to phenylalanine, this CDR3 has 16 amino acids. Here the CDR3 DNA is all that survives: 48 bases in frame from base 1. CDR1 and CDR2 were assigned from the germline V gene as MDHEN and SYDVKM.

The sequence is built from TRBV28 and TRBJ2-1, with TRBD1 matching 10 junction bases. The sequencing input was blood. The sequence came from a woman under 30 with Graves' hyperthyroidism. At the DNA level, the sequence is TGTGCCAGCAGTTTATATAGCGGGACAGGGGTAAATGAGCAGTTCTTC. This codes for CASSLYSGTGVNEQFF. The full variable domain, with segments outside the CDR3 supplied by the reference TRBV28 and TRBJ2-1 proteins, appears as DVKVTQSSRYLVKRTGEKVFLECVQDMDHENMFWYRQDPGLGLRLIYFSYDVKMKEKGDIPEGYSVSREKKERFSLILESASTNQTSMYLCASSLYSGTGVNEQFFGPGTRLTVL.